A selection of T cell receptor beta chains follows, all from one sample in a study of cytomegalovirus exposure and HLA in healthy donors. Measured with immunoSEQ multiplex PCR; TCRdb has only the in-frame clones, and not every one. The repertoire has about 99,000 clones, approximately 79% of them found once; the top ten carry approximately 4%. Sequencing was done on a sample of PBMCs. Source of these receptors: a man aged 45-65 years in good health and CMV-seropositive. Both conserved end residues are part of each CDR3. Each record gives: J gene, V gene, D gene, CDR3 DNA, CDR3 protein. The D gene is left open where the match is weak.

TRBJ2-7 | TRBV28 | TRBD1 | TGTGCCAGCAGTTTCCACCGGGACAGGGGCTCCTACGAGCAGTACTTC | CASSFHRDRGSYEQYF
TRBJ2-1 | TRBV19 | NA | TGTGCCAGTAGTATAGGAACAGGAGAGAGGACGGCCGCGTTCTTC | CASSIGTGERTAAFF
TRBJ2-1 | TRBV6-1 | NA | TGTGCCTACCGAACCAGCTCCTACAATGAGCAGTTCTTC | CAYRTSSYNEQFF
TRBJ2-1 | TRBV30 | NA | TGTGCCTGGACCTCCTCGGGTGAGCAGTTCTTC | CAWTSSGEQFF
TRBJ2-5 | TRBV27 | TRBD1 | TGTGCCAGCAGTGACTACGGGACAGGGGCAGAGACCCAGTACTTC | CASSDYGTGAETQYF
TRBJ2-7 | TRBV2 | NA | TGTGCCAGCAGTGGAGGGGGAAGGGACGAGCAGTACTTC | CASSGGGRDEQYF
TRBJ2-1 | TRBV30 | TRBD2 | TGTGCCTGGGGAAAAGCGGGAGGGACGGGCGCGTTCTTC | CAWGKAGGTGAFF
TRBJ2-3 | TRBV5-4 | TRBD2 | TGTGCCAGCAGCTTGCGACTAGCGGGAGGGCCAACAGATACGCAGTATTTT | CASSLRLAGGPTDTQYF
TRBJ2-5 | TRBV2 | NA | TGTGCCAGCAGTCCTAAGACAGTTCAAGAGACCCAGTACTTC | CASSPKTVQETQYF
TRBJ1-5 | TRBV6-1 | TRBD1 | TGTGCCAGCAGCGCCTACGGGACAGATCAGCCCCAGCATTTT | CASSAYGTDQPQHF
TRBJ2-1 | TRBV7-2 | NA | TGTGCCAGCAGCGACAGGTACGGGCAGTTCTTC | CASSDRYGQFF
TRBJ1-2 | TRBV6-1 | NA | TGTGCCAGCAGCCTCGACTACTATGGCTACACCTTC | CASSLDYYGYTF
TRBJ2-5 | TRBV11-2 | TRBD1 | TGTGCCAGCAGCCCGGGGACAGCAGGAGAGACCCAGTACTTC | CASSPGTAGETQYF
TRBJ2-1 | TRBV5-8 | TRBD2 | TGTGCCAGCAGCCTGAAGCGGGAGAGGGCCTACAATGAGCAGTTCTTC | CASSLKRERAYNEQFF
TRBJ1-4 | TRBV6-1 | NA | TGTGCCAGCAGTACCCAGGGCGCAACTAATGAAAAACTGTTTTTT | CASSTQGATNEKLFF
TRBJ2-7 | TRBV5-4 | NA | TGTGCCAGCAGCTTGGTTCACAGGGCGTACGAGCAGTACTTC | CASSLVHRAYEQYF
TRBJ1-5 | TRBV21-1 | NA | TGTGCCAGCAGCAAAGAGCTTTATAGCAATCAGCCCCAGCATTTT | CASSKELYSNQPQHF
TRBJ2-1 | TRBV7-2 | NA | TGTGCCAGCAGCCAGACCGGGATTGAGCAGTTCTTC | CASSQTGIEQFF
TRBJ1-5 | TRBV30 | TRBD1 | TGTGCCTGGAGTGTAACAGGGGTCGGGAGCAATCAGCCCCAGCATTTT | CAWSVTGVGSNQPQHF
TRBJ1-5 | TRBV6-1 | TRBD1 | TGTGCCAGCAGTGGGACAGGGGTAAATCAGCCCCAGCATTTT | CASSGTGVNQPQHF
TRBJ2-5 | TRBV7-3 | NA | TGTGCCAGCAGAAGGGGGGGGGAGACCCAGTACTTC | CASRRGGETQYF
TRBJ1-2 | TRBV9 | TRBD1 | TGTGCCAGCACCCGACAGGGAATCGGCTATGGCTACACCTTC | CASTRQGIGYGYTF
TRBJ2-1 | TRBV5-4 | TRBD2 | TGTGCCAGCAGCTTGGCCCCGGGACTAGCCCCCAATGAGCAGTTCTTC | CASSLAPGLAPNEQFF
TRBJ2-1 | TRBV9 | TRBD2 | TGTGCCAGCAGTGAGACTAGCGGCCCCTACAATGAGCAGTTCTTC | CASSETSGPYNEQFF
TRBJ2-2 | TRBV5-1 | NA | TGCGCCAGCAGCTTGGGAAATACAGGAAACACCGGGGAGCTGTTTTTT | CASSLGNTGNTGELFF
TRBJ2-7 | TRBV21-1 | NA | TGTGCCAGCAGCATCACGACAGGGGATTACGAGCAGTACTTC | CASSITTGDYEQYF
TRBJ2-1 | TRBV4-1 | TRBD2 | TGCGCCAGCAGCCAAGAATTTGGGCTGCAAGCTAGCGGGAGCTATGAGCAGTTCTTC | CASSQEFGLQASGSYEQFF
TRBJ2-3 | TRBV7-9 | TRBD2 | TGTGCCAGCAGCCAAGAACCGGGACTAGCGACCAATTTT | CASSQEPGLATNF
TRBJ2-2 | TRBV7-2 | NA | TGTGCCAGCAGCCCCCACGGGTCTACCGGGGAGCTGTTTTTT | CASSPHGSTGELFF